This is a list of T cell receptor beta chains from one sample in a study of T-cell memory formation after mild COVID-19. TCRdb redid the calling of the 5' RACE reads with MiXCR, one entry per CDR3 protein. The profile covers around 310,000 distinct CDR3 sequences, with roughly 15% appearing a single time and about 22% taken by the ten largest. Sequencing was performed on PBMCs or a T cell subset sorted from them (not recorded which). All receptors derive from a man aged 18 to 30 who had mild COVID-19 (a few samples of this study predate the infection). Cell type and time point are not known. Both conserved end residues are part of each CDR3. The D gene is left open where the match is weak. Clone size is given for some rows only: seen once, a few or many times, or a class if the clone is expanded.

J gene: TRBJ1-1
clone size: .
D gene: .
V gene: TRBV23-1
CDR3 protein: CASSQLGVNLNTEAFF
CDR3 DNA: TGCGCCAGCAGTCAACTGGGGGTGAACTTGAACACTGAAGCTTTCTTT

J gene: TRBJ2-7
clone size: .
D gene: TRBD1
V gene: TRBV5-4
CDR3 protein: CASSDGQGNEQYF
CDR3 DNA: TGTGCCAGCAGCGATGGACAGGGTAACGAGCAGTACTTC

J gene: TRBJ2-5
clone size: many
D gene: TRBD1
V gene: TRBV29-1
CDR3 protein: CSVDGQGETQYF
CDR3 DNA: TGCAGCGTTGATGGACAGGGAGAGACCCAGTACTTC

J gene: TRBJ2-1
clone size: few
D gene: .
V gene: TRBV10-3
CDR3 protein: CAISESAGRLFEQFF
CDR3 DNA: TGTGCCATCAGTGAGTCCGCGGGGCGGCTGTTCGAGCAGTTCTTC

J gene: TRBJ2-5
clone size: few
D gene: .
V gene: TRBV3-1
CDR3 protein: CASSQDRTVRETQYF
CDR3 DNA: TGTGCCAGCAGCCAAGATAGGACTGTACGAGAGACCCAGTACTTC

J gene: TRBJ2-3
clone size: few
D gene: TRBD1
V gene: TRBV6-5
CDR3 protein: CASSYRQGAFHF
CDR3 DNA: TGTGCCAGCAGTTACCGACAGGGGGCTTTTCATTTT

J gene: TRBJ2-2
clone size: .
D gene: .
V gene: TRBV7-6
CDR3 protein: CASSFLGELFF
CDR3 DNA: TGTGCCAGCAGCTTCCTTGGGGAGCTGTTTTTT

J gene: TRBJ2-5
clone size: few
D gene: TRBD2
V gene: TRBV7-2
CDR3 protein: CASSFLAGEVGETQYF
CDR3 DNA: TGTGCCAGCAGCTTCTTAGCGGGGGAGGTTGGGGAGACCCAGTACTTC

J gene: TRBJ2-5
clone size: .
D gene: .
V gene: TRBV11-3
CDR3 protein: CASSSGYQETQYF
CDR3 DNA: TGTGCCAGCAGCTCCGGGTACCAAGAGACCCAGTACTTC

J gene: TRBJ2-2
clone size: few
D gene: .
V gene: TRBV4-3
CDR3 protein: CASSQDFPGSGELFF
CDR3 DNA: TGCGCCAGCAGCCAAGACTTTCCGGGTTCCGGGGAGCTGTTTTTT

J gene: TRBJ2-5
clone size: few
D gene: TRBD2
V gene: TRBV12-3/TRBV12-4
CDR3 protein: CASRSGGFKGTQYF
CDR3 DNA: TGTGCCAGCAGAAGCGGGGGGTTTAAGGGGACCCAGTACTTC

J gene: TRBJ2-2
clone size: .
D gene: .
V gene: TRBV7-3
CDR3 protein: CASSFEAGELFF
CDR3 DNA: TGTGCCAGCAGCTTCGAAGCCGGGGAGCTGTTTTTT

J gene: TRBJ2-5
clone size: many
D gene: .
V gene: TRBV7-3
CDR3 protein: CASSLIGLDGETQYF
CDR3 DNA: TGTGCCAGCAGCTTAATAGGGCTGGATGGAGAGACCCAGTACTTC

J gene: TRBJ2-1
clone size: few
D gene: .
V gene: TRBV9
CDR3 protein: CASSVGAVNEQFF
CDR3 DNA: TGTGCCAGCAGCGTAGGGGCAGTGAATGAGCAGTTCTTC

J gene: TRBJ2-5
clone size: .
D gene: TRBD2
V gene: TRBV12-3/TRBV12-4
CDR3 protein: CASSSLGGGEETQYF
CDR3 DNA: TGTGCCAGCAGCTCCCTCGGGGGGGGGGAAGAGACCCAGTACTTC

J gene: TRBJ2-3
clone size: few
D gene: TRBD2
V gene: TRBV15
CDR3 protein: CATSRGGRGLEKDTQYF
CDR3 DNA: TGTGCCACCAGCAGAGGCGGTCGGGGACTAGAGAAAGATACGCAGTATTTT

J gene: TRBJ1-4
clone size: .
D gene: .
V gene: TRBV4-1
CDR3 protein: CASSQVPPSEATNEKLFF
CDR3 DNA: TGCGCCAGCAGCCAAGTACCCCCCTCAGAAGCAACTAATGAAAAACTGTTTTTT

J gene: TRBJ2-3
clone size: .
D gene: TRBD1
V gene: TRBV11-2
CDR3 protein: CASSSRGTGKLDTQYF
CDR3 DNA: TGTGCCAGCAGCTCCCGAGGGACAGGGAAATTGGATACGCAGTATTTT

J gene: TRBJ1-6
clone size: .
D gene: .
V gene: TRBV7-9
CDR3 protein: CASSFRVRERNSPLHF
CDR3 DNA: TGTGCCAGCAGCTTTCGGGTTCGGGAGAGAAATTCACCCCTCCACTTT

J gene: TRBJ2-2
clone size: few
D gene: .
V gene: TRBV7-3
CDR3 protein: CASSLFAENTGELFF
CDR3 DNA: TGTGCCAGCAGCTTATTTGCGGAGAACACCGGGGAGCTGTTTTTT

J gene: TRBJ1-1
clone size: .
D gene: .
V gene: TRBV7-2
CDR3 protein: CASSLMGVPSNTEAFF
CDR3 DNA: TGTGCCAGCAGCTTAATGGGGGTCCCATCGAACACTGAAGCTTTCTTT

J gene: TRBJ1-1
clone size: .
D gene: .
V gene: TRBV5-1
CDR3 protein: CASSSRDPQTFF
CDR3 DNA: TGCGCCAGCAGCTCCCGGGACCCGCAAACTTTCTTT

J gene: TRBJ2-2
clone size: many
D gene: .
V gene: TRBV7-9
CDR3 protein: CASSSTELETGVQWGELFF
CDR3 DNA: TGTGCCAGCAGCTCCACGGAGTTGGAGACAGGCGTGCAGTGGGGGGAGCTGTTTTTT

J gene: TRBJ2-1
clone size: few
D gene: .
V gene: TRBV6-5
CDR3 protein: CASSAINEQFF
CDR3 DNA: TGTGCCAGCAGTGCGATAAATGAGCAGTTCTTC

J gene: TRBJ1-1
clone size: few
D gene: TRBD1
V gene: TRBV5-1
CDR3 protein: CASGQGDFGTEAFF
CDR3 DNA: TGCGCCAGCGGACAGGGGGATTTTGGCACTGAAGCTTTCTTT

J gene: TRBJ2-7
clone size: .
D gene: .
V gene: TRBV20-1
CDR3 protein: CSARGPSSYEQYF
CDR3 DNA: TGCAGTGCTCGGGGTCCTTCTAGTTACGAGCAGTACTTC

J gene: TRBJ1-1
clone size: few
D gene: .
V gene: TRBV6-1
CDR3 protein: CASSELGRGAEAFF
CDR3 DNA: TGTGCCAGCAGTGAACTAGGCCGAGGGGCTGAAGCTTTCTTT

J gene: TRBJ2-1
clone size: .
D gene: TRBD2
V gene: TRBV7-3
CDR3 protein: CASSSGTSGGPRYNEQFF
CDR3 DNA: TGTGCCAGCAGCTCCGGGACTAGCGGGGGGCCCCGCTACAATGAGCAGTTCTTC

J gene: TRBJ1-5
clone size: .
D gene: .
V gene: TRBV29-1
CDR3 protein: CSVGMQGKDQPQHF
CDR3 DNA: TGCAGCGTTGGCATGCAGGGAAAGGATCAGCCCCAGCATTTT

J gene: TRBJ1-1
clone size: .
D gene: TRBD1
V gene: TRBV4-2
CDR3 protein: CASSQGAGGGTEVFF
CDR3 DNA: TGTGCCAGCAGCCAAGGGGCAGGGGGAGGGACTGAAGTTTTCTTT

J gene: TRBJ2-7
clone size: few
D gene: .
V gene: TRBV18
CDR3 protein: CASSPATGETYEQYF
CDR3 DNA: TGTGCCAGCTCACCCGCGACGGGAGAGACCTACGAGCAGTACTTC

J gene: TRBJ1-4
clone size: few
D gene: .
V gene: TRBV4-1
CDR3 protein: CASSGPGKLFF
CDR3 DNA: TGCGCCAGCAGCGGGCCTGGAAAACTGTTTTTT

J gene: TRBJ1-1
clone size: .
D gene: TRBD1
V gene: TRBV6-5
CDR3 protein: CASSYSMSGQGTEAFF
CDR3 DNA: TGTGCCAGCAGTTACTCGATGTCTGGACAGGGGACTGAAGCTTTCTTT

J gene: TRBJ2-5
clone size: .
D gene: TRBD1
V gene: TRBV5-1
CDR3 protein: CASSFQPPGQGGETQYF
CDR3 DNA: TGCGCCAGCAGCTTCCAGCCCCCGGGACAGGGGGGAGAGACCCAGTACTTC

J gene: TRBJ2-3
clone size: .
D gene: TRBD2
V gene: TRBV20-1
CDR3 protein: CSALAGGPADTQYF
CDR3 DNA: TGCAGTGCACTAGCGGGGGGGCCTGCAGATACGCAGTATTTT

J gene: TRBJ2-1
clone size: .
D gene: TRBD2
V gene: TRBV5-1
CDR3 protein: CASSLVAGGPSDEQFF
CDR3 DNA: TGCGCCAGCAGCTTGGTGGCGGGGGGGCCCTCGGATGAGCAGTTCTTC

J gene: TRBJ2-3
clone size: many
D gene: TRBD1
V gene: TRBV4-3
CDR3 protein: CASSQEFSGQGTDTQYF
CDR3 DNA: TGCGCCAGCAGCCAAGAGTTTTCCGGACAGGGCACAGATACGCAGTATTTT

J gene: TRBJ2-3
clone size: .
D gene: .
V gene: TRBV24-1
CDR3 protein: CATSDRGRGLTDTQYF
CDR3 DNA: TGTGCCACCAGTGACCGAGGGCGGGGCCTCACAGATACGCAGTATTTT

J gene: TRBJ1-3
clone size: medium-sized
D gene: TRBD1
V gene: TRBV12-3/TRBV12-4
CDR3 protein: CASRGFRQGGGNTIYF
CDR3 DNA: TGTGCCAGCAGGGGATTTAGACAGGGTGGTGGAAACACCATATATTTT

J gene: TRBJ2-3
clone size: many
D gene: .
V gene: TRBV6-2/TRBV6-3
CDR3 protein: CASNKNLAGTQYF
CDR3 DNA: TGTGCCAGCAACAAAAACCTAGCAGGGACGCAGTATTTT

J gene: TRBJ2-7
clone size: .
D gene: .
V gene: TRBV4-1
CDR3 protein: CASSQDLTGSSKQYF
CDR3 DNA: TGCGCCAGCAGCCAAGATCTAACCGGCAGCAGCAAGCAGTACTTC

J gene: TRBJ1-1
clone size: few
D gene: TRBD1
V gene: TRBV5-1
CDR3 protein: CASSLRPGQGNTEAFF
CDR3 DNA: TGCGCCAGCAGCTTGAGGCCGGGACAGGGGAACACTGAAGCTTTCTTT

J gene: TRBJ2-7
clone size: .
D gene: TRBD1
V gene: TRBV10-3
CDR3 protein: CAISPRDSSLYEQYF
CDR3 DNA: TGTGCCATCAGTCCTAGGGACAGCTCGCTCTACGAGCAGTACTTC

J gene: TRBJ2-3
clone size: many
D gene: .
V gene: TRBV5-1
CDR3 protein: CASSLRPSTDTQYF
CDR3 DNA: TGCGCCAGCAGCTTGCGTCCATCCACAGATACGCAGTATTTT

J gene: TRBJ2-6
clone size: .
D gene: TRBD2
V gene: TRBV7-2
CDR3 protein: CASSHGLAGGLGANVLTF
CDR3 DNA: TGTGCCAGCAGCCACGGACTAGCGGGGGGCCTTGGGGCCAACGTCCTGACTTTC

J gene: TRBJ2-2
clone size: .
D gene: .
V gene: TRBV12-3/TRBV12-4
CDR3 protein: CASSSGYGELFF
CDR3 DNA: TGTGCCAGCAGCTCAGGGTACGGGGAGCTGTTTTTT